A single sample is the source of the 21 T cell receptor beta chains below, sequenced in a study of patients and donors after allogeneic stem cell transplantation. TCRdb ran MiXCR on the RT-PCR reads and lists one entry per CDR3 protein. Among 150,000 to 250,000 distinct CDR3 sequences listed, around two fifths were seen once. The sample taken for sequencing was blood, either unsorted or a sorted T cell fraction (not recorded which). Receptors were obtained from a human donor who was either an allogeneic HSCT recipient or a stem cell or donor lymphocyte infusion donor (not recorded which). It is not recorded whose cells these are; they may come from a transplant donor.

The chain recombines TRBV7-2 with TRBJ2-5, with 10 bases aligning to TRBD2. This CDR3 is built from 15 residues. Unmatched junction bases numbered 4, after V lost 2 bases and J lost 4 bases. From germline, CDR1 is SGHTA and CDR2 FQGNSA. For the CDR3, the DNA is TGTGCCAGCAGCTTACGAGCGGGAGGGGGAGAGACCCAGTACTTC. It specifies CASSLRAGGGETQYF.

Only one count was recorded for this clonotype. V and J are TRBV7-2 and TRBJ2-1; D tentatively reads TRBD1 or TRBD2 (5 bases each). Trimming cost V 5 bases and J 9 bases, with 11 bases left between them. Germline V gene lookup returns CDR1 SGHTA and CDR2 FQGNSA. This CDR3 is built from 12 residues. The CDR3 nucleotides are TGTGCCAGCAGCGTTCCGGGACCTGAGCAGTTCTTC. It encodes CASSVPGPEQFF.

This clonotype was found many times. V gene TRBV12-3 or TRBV12-4 combines with J gene TRBJ1-5; perhaps TRBD1 as D (5 bases). V was shortened by 8 bases and J by 7 bases, with 15 bases between the two germline ends. This CDR3 is 13 amino acids long. The CDR3 DNA follows: TGTGCCAGCCGCCAAGGGGAGGTACAGCCCCAGCATTTT. This translates into CASRQGEVQPQHF.

CDR3 DNA: TGTGCCAGCAGTTTAGCCCTCTCGGGGGGCTATGGCTACACCTTC. It encodes CASSLALSGGYGYTF. This chain uses TRBV12-3 or TRBV12-4 with TRBJ1-2, with a weak D call TRBD1 (5 bases). The ends were cut back, 0 bases at V and 4 bases at J, with 12 bases in the middle. This CDR3 has 15 residues.

The chain uses TRBV4-3 and TRBJ2-2, with a tentative D call TRBD2 (5 bases). Trimming removed 5 bases at V and 4 bases at J, with 17 bases between. Germline-derived CDR1 and CDR2 are LGHNA and YSLEER. The CDR3 has 16 amino acids. The CDR3, as DNA: TGCGCCAGCAGCTCCTCGGGGTTCCGTGTCACCGGGGAGCTGTTTTTT. Its translation: CASSSSGFRVTGELFF.

The chain is built from TRBV20-1 and TRBJ1-2; 8 bases match TRBD1. V was clipped by 2 bases and J by 0 bases; unmatched bases: 5. Germline assignment: CDR1 DFQATT and CDR2 SNEGSKA (reference sequence). The CDR3 totals 15 residues. The CDR3 DNA reads as TGCAGTGCTAGAACGACAGGGGCGACTAACTATGGCTACACCTTC. Translated: CSARTTGATNYGYTF.

This rearrangement joins TRBV2 to TRBJ1-2; a weak D match, TRBD1 (6 bases). The germline V and J ends were trimmed by 3 bases and 6 bases, with 17 bases remaining between them. Per the germline V gene, CDR1 is SNHLY and CDR2 is FYNNEI. This CDR3 spans 15 amino acids. The CDR3 DNA sequence: TGTGCCAGCAGTGATTGGGGACAAGGAAGGGATGGCTACACCTTC. Translated, it gives CASSDWGQGRDGYTF.

This chain uses TRBV6-5 with TRBJ2-1; TRBD2 aligns across 11 bases. The V gene's germline CDR1 is MNHEY and CDR2 SVGAGI. Unmatched junction bases numbered 5, after V lost 3 bases and J lost 7 bases. This CDR3 has 15 residues. Here the CDR3 reads CASSYGTSGSNEQFF. The CDR3 DNA sequence: TGTGCCAGCAGTTATGGGACTAGCGGCTCTAATGAGCAGTTCTTC.

V and J are TRBV14 and TRBJ1-1, with D perhaps matching TRBD1 (6 bases). This CDR3 comprises 17 residues. V was cut by 1 base and J by 2 bases, with 17 bases left in between. Germline CDR1 reads SGHDN; CDR2 reads FVKESK. The CDR3 DNA sequence: TGTGCCAGCAGCCAAGCCGTCCGTGGGGGCTATAACACTGAAGCTTTCTTT. It encodes CASSQAVRGGYNTEAFF. Together with reference TRBV14 and TRBJ1-1, the CDR3 gives the full variable domain: EAGVTQFPSHSVIEKGQTVTLRCDPISGHDNLYWYRRVMGKEIKFLLHFVKESKQDESGMPNNRFLAERTGGTYSTLKVQPAELEDSGVYFCASSQAVRGGYNTEAFFGQGTRLTVV.

A remark on this clonotype: This likely stems from a read error, as it lies one base from a far larger clone. A read error is likely, as this CDR3 ends without the conserved phenylalanine or tryptophan. CDR3 nucleotides: TGTGCCAGCAGTTTAGGCACTGAAGCTTTCTCT. This translates into CASSLGTEAFS. The gene calls are TRBV12-3 or TRBV12-4 and TRBJ1-1; D unclear. The CDR3 has 11 amino acids. V lost 1 base, J lost 4 bases, and 1 base lay in between.

This clonotype was seen more than once but under ten times. The gene calls are TRBV19 and TRBJ1-1, with D maybe TRBD1 (5 bases). This CDR3 region has 15 residues. V shed 4 bases and J shed 1 base, with 13 bases lying between them. Looked up from germline, CDR1 is LNHDA and CDR2 is SQIVND (reference sequence). CDR3 nucleotide sequence: TGTGCCAGTAGTACTACGACAGTCTGGAACACTGAAGCTTTCTTT. Amino acid sequence: CASSTTTVWNTEAFF.

The CDR3 is CASSPVPGGNEKLFF. CDR3 nucleotides: TGTGCCAGCAGCCCTGTCCCCGGGGGTAATGAAAAACTGTTTTTT. The genes are TRBV12-3 or TRBV12-4 and TRBJ1-4; D possibly corresponds to TRBD1 (5 bases). Trimming shortened V by 6 bases and J by 4 bases, and 15 bases separated the two germline ends. This CDR3 has 15 amino acids.

The chain employs TRBV7-6 and TRBJ2-5; D gene ambiguous. CDR1 SGHVS and CDR2 FNYEAQ come from the germline V gene. This CDR3 has 17 residues. Trimming took off 5 bases at V and 4 bases at J, with 23 bases between the two ends. The CDR3 protein is CASSPEKVASPLETQYF. CDR3 sequence (DNA): TGTGCCAGCAGCCCGGAAAAAGTAGCAAGTCCTTTAGAGACCCAGTACTTC.

This clonotype occurred a few times. The genes are TRBV2 and TRBJ1-5; the D is unclear. The germline CDR1 and CDR2 sequences are SNHLY and FYNNEI. The length of the CDR3 is 13 residues. V gave up 7 bases and J gave up 0 bases, with 7 bases separating them. In DNA form, the CDR3 reads TGTGCCAGCATGTGGGATAGCAATCAGCCCCAGCATTTT. This sequence encodes CASMWDSNQPQHF.

This rearrangement joins TRBV28 to TRBJ2-6; 7 bases are shared with TRBD2. Germline V lookup: CDR1 MDHEN, CDR2 SYDVKM. The V segment lost 3 bases and the J segment 1 base; nucleotides outside the gene matches: 3. This CDR3 contains 16 residues. In DNA form, the CDR3 reads TGTGCCAGCAGTTTGGCGGGAGCTTCTGGGGCCAACGTCCTGACTTTC. This gives the protein CASSLAGASGANVLTF.

This clonotype was observed a few times. The chain has TRBV7-2 and TRBJ1-5; no definite D call. CDR1 and CDR2 from the germline V gene are SGHTA and FQGNSA. This CDR3 is built from 15 residues. V lost 2 bases to trimming and J lost 1 base, with 9 bases between them. The CDR3 DNA reads as TGTGCCAGCAGCTTACGGGCCGTAAGCAATCAGCCCCAGCATTTT. Protein sequence: CASSLRAVSNQPQHF.

This clonotype was recorded a few times. The rearrangement links TRBV12-3 or TRBV12-4 to TRBJ2-1, with 9 bases identical to TRBD2. This CDR3 has 11 amino acids. Trimming at V came to 11 bases and at J to 8 bases, leaving 4 bases not matched to a gene. CDR3 amino acids: CAAGGIDEQFF. The CDR3 DNA sequence: TGTGCCGCGGGGGGGATCGATGAGCAGTTCTTC.

The gene calls are TRBV14 and TRBJ1-1, with D perhaps matching TRBD1 (6 bases). V lost 1 base, J lost 4 bases, and 10 bases lay in between. Germline V gene sequence: CDR1 SGHDN, CDR2 FVKESK. The CDR3 extends over 14 amino acids. The CDR3 loop reads CASSQVEGVTEAFF. CDR3 sequence (DNA): TGTGCCAGCAGCCAAGTGGAGGGGGTCACTGAAGCTTTCTTT.

The CDR3, as DNA: TGTGCCAGCAGTTTAGGGCAGGGTTTGGACTATGGCTACACCTTC. It encodes CASSLGQGLDYGYTF. The chain joins TRBV12-3 or TRBV12-4 to TRBJ1-2; maybe TRBD1 (5 bases). There are 15 residues in the CDR3. The V end lost 1 base, the J end lost 3 bases, and 12 bases lay between the germline ends.

This clonotype was observed a handful of times. This chain links TRBV5-1 with TRBJ2-1, with 11 positions matching TRBD2. Germline V gene lookup returns CDR1 SGHRS and CDR2 YFSETQ. The V and J ends lost 0 bases and 5 bases, in that order; junction bases with no gene match: 4. The CDR3 runs 16 residues. DNA of the CDR3: TGCGCCAGCAGCTTGGTTAGCGGGAGGGCCGACAATGAGCAGTTCTTC. This codes for CASSLVSGRADNEQFF.

The V gene is TRBV12-3 or TRBV12-4, the J gene TRBJ2-1, with 11 positions matching TRBD2. The CDR3 is made up of 14 amino acids. V shed 3 bases, J shed 11 bases, and the junction held 6 bases outside the gene matches. The CDR3 here is CASSLTSGMVQQFF. CDR3 DNA: TGTGCCAGCAGTTTGACTAGCGGGATGGTGCAGCAGTTCTTC.